What follows are 17 T cell receptor beta chains derived from one specimen sequenced in a study of control samples from healthy donors and cancer patients. Using immunoSEQ multiplex PCR, the repertoire was profiled, and TCRdb retains in-frame clones only, with some absent. The profile covers some 410,000 clones, with 90% appearing a single time and 5.5% to 7.5% taken by the ten largest. The source material was PBMCs. The receptors shown here come from a man aged 35-49 years with head and neck cancer.

The chain couples TRBV3-1 (or the pseudogene TRBV3-2) to TRBJ2-3, with a tentative D call TRBD2 (5 bases). This CDR3 spans 14 amino acids. V lost 4 bases and J lost 0, with 8 bases in between. The germline V gene encodes CDR1 LGHDT and CDR2 YNNKEL (reference sequence). CDR3 region: CASSLGLSTDTQYF. DNA of the CDR3: TGTGCCAGCAGCCTCGGACTCAGCACAGATACGCAGTATTTT.

V usage is TRBV6-5 and J usage is TRBJ2-6; the match to TRBD1 covers 10 bases. The junction had 2 bases not matched to a gene; V was cut back by 7 bases and J by 8 bases. CDR3 length: 13 amino acids. The V gene's germline CDR1 is MNHEY and CDR2 SVGAGI. CDR3 sequence reads: CASTTGGSNVLTF. CDR3 bases: TGTGCCAGCACGACAGGGGGCTCCAACGTCCTGACTTTC.

This chain joins TRBV27 and TRBJ2-5; D is possibly TRBD1 or TRBD2 (6 bases each). Trimming took off 5 bases at V and 5 bases at J, with 12 bases between the two ends. Per germline, CDR1 MNHEY and CDR2 SMNVEV (reference sequence). CDR3 length equals 13 residues. DNA of the CDR3: TGTGCCAGCAGTGCACGGGGGCGGGAGACCCAGTACTTC. Translated, it gives CASSARGRETQYF.

The rearrangement uses TRBV20-1 and TRBJ2-7, with TRBD2 as a possible D gene (7 bases). The V and J ends lost 3 bases and 4 bases respectively, with 13 bases between them. CDR3 length: 13 amino acids. CDR1 is DFQATT, CDR2 SNEGSKA, per germline (reference sequence). The CDR3 loop reads CSASAGAIYEQYF. The CDR3 DNA sequence: TGCAGTGCTAGTGCGGGGGCTATTTACGAGCAGTACTTC.

The chain combines TRBV7-2 with TRBJ2-2; D may be TRBD1 (5 bases). Germline-derived CDR1 and CDR2 are SGHTA and FQGNSA. This CDR3 has 14 amino acids. V shed 2 bases and J shed 4 bases, with 8 bases lying between them. The CDR3, as DNA: TGTGCCAGCAGCTTAATAGGGGCCACCGGGGAGCTGTTTTTT. Protein sequence: CASSLIGATGELFF.

V and J are TRBV12-5 and TRBJ1-5; no firm D call. From germline, CDR1 is LGHNT and CDR2 FRNRAP. CDR3 length: 13 residues. The V end was cut by 1 base, the J end by 4 bases, with 5 bases between. CDR3 DNA sequence: TGTGCTAGTGGTTTGGGGAGGAATCAGCCCCAGCATTTT. As protein: CASGLGRNQPQHF.

V gene TRBV4-2 combines with J gene TRBJ2-2; 8 bases line up with TRBD2. This CDR3 spans 15 amino acids. The ends lost 5 bases at V and 0 bases at J; junction bases unmatched: 2. CDR1 and CDR2 (germline): LGHNA, YNFKEQ. The CDR3 spells CASSSGLANTGELFF. The CDR3 nucleotides read TGTGCCAGCAGCTCGGGACTAGCGAACACCGGGGAGCTGTTTTTT.

V usage is TRBV30 and J usage is TRBJ1-6; 7 positions agree with TRBD1. V dropped 3 bases and J dropped 3; count of bases not matched to a gene: 2. This CDR3 comprises 14 residues. Germline assignment: CDR1 GTSNPN and CDR2 SVGIG (reference sequence). This chain's CDR3 is CAWRRQGYNSPLHF. DNA of the CDR3: TGTGCCTGGAGGAGACAGGGCTATAATTCACCCCTCCACTTT.

This chain links TRBV19 with TRBJ1-1, with a possible D match to TRBD1 (6 bases). In germline, CDR1 is LNHDA, CDR2 SQIVND (reference sequence). This CDR3 has 14 residues. V was clipped by 5 bases and J by 2 bases, with 12 bases between them. CDR3 bases: TGTGCCAGTAGTTGGACAGATCTCAACACTGAAGCTTTCTTT. Translated: CASSWTDLNTEAFF.

For the CDR3, the DNA is TGTGCCAGCAGCTTAGACCGCCGGGAGCAGTACTTC. Protein product: CASSLDRREQYF. The genes are TRBV7-2 and TRBJ2-7, with D uncertain. Trimming removed 1 base from V and 7 bases from J, with 8 bases in between. The CDR3 runs to 12 residues. Per the germline V gene, CDR1 is SGHTA and CDR2 is FQGNSA.

The V call is TRBV6-1, the J call TRBJ2-3; no firm D call. The V end lost 3 bases, the J end lost 0 bases, and 10 bases lay between the germline ends. There are 15 residues in the CDR3. Germline V gene lookup returns CDR1 MNHNS and CDR2 SASEGT. CDR3 coding DNA: TGTGCCAGCAGTGAGGATGTTTTTAGCACAGATACGCAGTATTTT. As protein: CASSEDVFSTDTQYF.

J is TRBJ2-2 and V is TRBV11-2; the D is unclear. V lost 1 base and J 8 bases, leaving 8 bases between the germline ends. CDR3 length: 13 amino acids. Germline assignment: CDR1 SGHAT and CDR2 FQNNGV. CDR3 sequence: CASSLGWPGELFF. The CDR3 bases are TGTGCCAGCAGCTTAGGTTGGCCGGGGGAGCTGTTTTTT.

CDR3 DNA: TGTGCCAGCACGAATGGTGGGGGGCGCGGGGAGACCCAGTACTTC. Translated, it gives CASTNGGGRGETQYF. J is TRBJ2-5 and V is TRBV25-1, with D possibly called TRBD1 or TRBD2 (6 bases each). Germline-derived CDR1 and CDR2 are MGHDK and SYGVNS. The CDR3 is made up of 15 amino acids. The V and J ends lost 7 bases and 5 bases respectively, with 20 bases between them.

The rearrangement links TRBV28 to TRBJ1-2; possible D gene TRBD1, 5 bases. With 5 bases removed from V and 5 bases from J, the gap between germline ends came to 9 bases. There are 12 residues in the CDR3. The germline gives CDR1 MDHEN, CDR2 SYDVKM. CDR3 residues: CASSLSGYGYTF. CDR3 DNA sequence: TGTGCCAGCAGTCTGTCAGGGTATGGCTACACCTTC.

The chain carries TRBV6-6 and TRBJ2-7, with D perhaps matching TRBD1 (7 bases). V lost 5 bases to trimming and J lost 6 bases, with 11 bases between them. This CDR3 comprises 12 residues. CDR1 is MNHNY and CDR2 is SVGAGI in the germline V gene (reference sequence). The CDR3 DNA sequence: TGTGCCAGCAGTATCAGGGGGGCCGAGCAGTACTTC. Translation gives CASSIRGAEQYF.

The genes are TRBV7-6 and TRBJ1-2; D remains ambiguous. The CDR3 covers 13 residues. The germline CDR1 and CDR2 sequences are SGHVS and FNYEAQ. Between the trimmed V and J ends, which lost 1 base and 2 bases, there was a span of 5 bases. CDR3: CASSLGQNYGYTF. The CDR3, as DNA: TGTGCCAGCAGCTTAGGCCAGAACTATGGCTACACCTTC. Filled out from reference TRBV7-6 and TRBJ1-2, the complete variable domain reads GAGVSQSPRYKVTKRGQDVALRCDPISGHVSLYWYRQALGQGPEFLTYFNYEAQQDKSGLPNDRFSAERPEGSISTLTIQRTEQRDSAMYRCASSLGQNYGYTFGSGTRLTVV.

The chain carries TRBV5-1 and TRBJ1-1; D is uncertain. The CDR3 contains 14 residues. Germline V CDR1 and CDR2: SGHRS, YFSETQ. V shed 0 bases and J shed 1 base, with 7 bases lying between them. CDR3 sequence: CASSLGEENTEAFF. CDR3 nucleotide sequence: TGCGCCAGCAGCTTGGGAGAAGAGAACACTGAAGCTTTCTTT.